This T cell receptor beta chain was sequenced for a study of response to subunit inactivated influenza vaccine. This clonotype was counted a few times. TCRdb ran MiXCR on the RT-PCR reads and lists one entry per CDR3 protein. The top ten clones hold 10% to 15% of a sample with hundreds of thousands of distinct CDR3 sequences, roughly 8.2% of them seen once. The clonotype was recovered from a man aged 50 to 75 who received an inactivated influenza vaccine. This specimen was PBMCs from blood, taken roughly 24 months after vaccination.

CDR3 loop: CASSRTGRAFF. DNA for the CDR3: TGTGCCAGCAGTAGGACAGGGAGAGCTTTCTTT. This chain connects TRBV12-3 or TRBV12-4 to TRBJ1-1; 8 nucleotides agree with TRBD1. The V and J ends lost 5 bases and 10 bases, in that order; junction bases with no gene match: 3. The CDR3 is 11 amino acids.